The T cell receptor beta chain described here comes from a study of T cell changes during pregnancy in multiple sclerosis. Clones were read by immunoSEQ multiplex PCR, and TCRdb kept only the in-frame ones, dropping some. The sample lists 35,000 to 40,000 clones, approximately 90% occurring once. From germline, CDR1 is SGHNT and CDR2 YYREEE (reference sequence). The CDR3 spans 14 residues. Trimming removed 4 bases from V and 1 base from J, with 10 bases in between. V gene TRBV5-4 combines with J gene TRBJ2-3, with D perhaps matching TRBD1 (5 bases). Here the sequenced sample was CD8+ T cells from peripheral blood mononuclear cells, taken in the third trimester of pregnancy. This TCR derives from a female donor with multiple sclerosis, enrolled in a pregnancy study. CDR3 region: CASSPSTGTDTQYF. CDR3 DNA sequence: TGTGCCAGCAGCCCTTCGACAGGCACAGATACGCAGTATTTT.